One T cell receptor beta chain is described in this entry. This sample is part of a study of cytomegalovirus exposure and HLA in healthy donors. Overall study context: An analysis done earlier identified approximately 120 million unique TCR beta sequences from 200 million or so T cells.

Researchers ran the PCR with 60 Vbeta and 13 Jbeta primers. Here immunoSEQ multiplex PCR was the method, and the copy in TCRdb shows in-frame clones only, minus some. The sample has roughly 100,000 clones; approximately 79% are singletons. The V end was cut by 1 base, the J end by 1 base, with 7 bases between. Germline CDR1 is SEHNR and CDR2 is FQNEAQ (reference sequence). This CDR3 is 14 amino acids long. The sample consisted of PBMCs. The sequence came from a woman in her sixties in good health and CMV-seropositive. The rearrangement uses TRBV7-9 and TRBJ1-1; no clear D gene. CDR3 residues: CASSLGSGNTEAFF. The CDR3 region has the DNA TGTGCCAGCAGCTTAGGTTCGGGGAACACTGAAGCTTTCTTT.